The source of this TCR beta chain is a study of blood T cells in healthy people across ages. V trimming: 5 bases; J trimming: 4 bases; junction bases outside the gene matches: 9. CDR1 MNHEY and CDR2 SVGEGT come from the germline V gene. The length of the CDR3 is 17 residues. A sample-barcoded 5' primer and a J-beta primer mix were used in a second PCR of roughly 7 to 11 cycles. TCRdb itself ran the 5' RACE reads through MiXCR, one entry per CDR3 protein. Of 1.5 million to 2 million distinct CDR3 sequences listed, around 50% are singletons. This receptor was identified in a woman aged 35 to 49 in good health. The sample comprised blood. The chain employs TRBV6-2 or TRBV6-3 and TRBJ1-5; the match to TRBD1 covers 12 bases. This CDR3 reads CASSDPGTGGGNQPQHF. In nucleotides, the CDR3 is TGTGCCAGCAGTGACCCCGGGACAGGGGGCGGGAATCAGCCCCAGCATTTT.